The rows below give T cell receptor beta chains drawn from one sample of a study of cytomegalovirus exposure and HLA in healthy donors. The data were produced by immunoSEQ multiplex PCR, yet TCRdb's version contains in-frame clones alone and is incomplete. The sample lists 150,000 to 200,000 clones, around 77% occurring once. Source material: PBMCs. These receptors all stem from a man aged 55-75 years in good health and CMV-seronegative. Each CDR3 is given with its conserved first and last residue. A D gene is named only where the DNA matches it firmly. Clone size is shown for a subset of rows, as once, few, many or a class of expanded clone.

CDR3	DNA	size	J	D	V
CASSPQGTFDNEQFF	TGTGCCAGCTCACCCCAGGGCACCTTTGACAATGAGCAGTTCTTC	-	TRBJ2-1	-	TRBV18
CASSPTSDSYGQYF	TGTGCCAGCAGCCCCACTAGCGATTCCTACGGGCAGTACTTC	-	TRBJ2-7	TRBD2	TRBV7-2
CASSPEPLLAGGYTDTQYF	TGTGCCAGCAGCCCAGAACCCCTACTAGCGGGGGGATACACAGATACGCAGTATTTT	-	TRBJ2-3	TRBD2	TRBV16
CASSPDRGSYEQYF	TGTGCCAGTAGTCCCGACAGGGGCTCCTACGAGCAGTACTTC	-	TRBJ2-7	TRBD1	TRBV19
CASSLGTGGSSYGYTF	TGCGCCAGCAGCTTGGGGACAGGGGGCTCGAGCTATGGCTACACCTTC	few	TRBJ1-2	TRBD1	TRBV5-1
CASSPRNEQFF	TGTGCCAGCAGCCCCCGCAATGAGCAGTTCTTC	-	TRBJ2-1	-	TRBV5-8
CASSLETSGSSNEQFF	TGTGCCAGCAGCTTAGAGACTAGCGGGAGTTCTAATGAGCAGTTCTTC	-	TRBJ2-1	TRBD2	TRBV7-6
CASSFPSGGATDTQYF	TGCGCCAGCAGCTTTCCTAGCGGGGGGGCTACAGATACGCAGTATTTT	-	TRBJ2-3	TRBD2	TRBV5-1
CASRQPDSRYEQYF	TGTGCCAGCAGACAACCGGACAGCCGGTACGAGCAGTACTTC	-	TRBJ2-7	-	TRBV28
CASGSGERNTEAFF	TGTGCCAGTGGATCGGGGGAGAGGAACACTGAAGCTTTCTTT	-	TRBJ1-1	-	TRBV19
CASSFYLGAQETQYF	TGTGCCAGCAGCTTCTATCTTGGAGCCCAGGAGACCCAGTACTTC	once	TRBJ2-5	-	TRBV5-4
CASRATGEAYEQYF	TGTGCCAGCAGGGCGACAGGCGAGGCCTACGAGCAGTACTTC	-	TRBJ2-7	-	TRBV28
CATAHDRENSPLHF	TGTGCCACCGCCCACGACAGGGAAAATTCACCCCTCCACTTT	-	TRBJ1-6	TRBD1	TRBV28
CASSSLGGTQGRETQYF	TGTGCCAGCAGCTCCCTAGGAGGGACGCAAGGCCGAGAGACCCAGTACTTC	-	TRBJ2-5	-	TRBV11-2
CASRQGGAGANVLTF	TGTGCCAGTAGACAGGGGGGGGCTGGGGCCAACGTCCTGACTTTC	-	TRBJ2-6	TRBD1	TRBV7-2
CASGGQGKHGYTF	TGTGCCAGCGGGGGCCAGGGGAAGCATGGCTACACCTTC	-	TRBJ1-2	-	TRBV6-5
CASSLPRGGASYNEQFF	TGCGCCAGCAGCCTCCCCCGGGGGGGCGCTTCTTACAATGAGCAGTTCTTC	-	TRBJ2-1	TRBD2	TRBV5-1
CASSLGARSDTQYF	TGTGCCAGCAGCTTAGGGGCCCGATCAGATACGCAGTATTTT	few	TRBJ2-3	-	TRBV7-2
CASSPRQGATDTQYF	TGTGCCAGCAGCCCTCGACAGGGGGCAACAGATACGCAGTATTTT	-	TRBJ2-3	TRBD1	TRBV7-2
CASSAGQIRDQPQHF	TGTGCCAGCAGCGCCGGACAGATCCGGGACCAGCCCCAGCATTTT	-	TRBJ1-5	-	TRBV5-5
CASSERTAYEQYF	TGTGCCAGCAGTGAACGCACAGCCTACGAGCAGTACTTC	-	TRBJ2-7	-	TRBV2
CASSLAADRSYEQYF	TGTGCCAGCAGTCTCGCCGCGGACAGATCCTACGAGCAGTACTTC	-	TRBJ2-7	-	TRBV7-2
CASSAGQGAYLNTGELFF	TGTGCCAGCAGCGCGGGACAGGGGGCCTATCTGAACACCGGGGAGCTGTTTTTT	-	TRBJ2-2	TRBD1	TRBV9
CASIVGGPEGPISGNTIYF	TGCGCCAGCATAGTGGGGGGGCCTGAAGGACCGATCTCTGGAAACACCATATATTTT	-	TRBJ1-3	-	TRBV10-1
CASRPGGGKNIQYF	TGTGCCAGCAGGCCAGGGGGCGGCAAAAACATTCAGTACTTC	-	TRBJ2-4	TRBD1	TRBV28
CASSPLTSGTSYEQYF	TGTGCCAGCTCACCACTGACTAGCGGGACCTCCTACGAGCAGTACTTC	-	TRBJ2-7	TRBD2	TRBV18
CASSLSGGLAGGTFF	TGTGCCAGCAGTTTATCGGGGGGACTAGCGGGGGGCACGTTCTTC	-	TRBJ2-1	TRBD2	TRBV27
CASSQVTGFVSTDTQYF	TGCGCCAGCAGCCAAGTTACAGGTTTTGTTAGCACAGATACGCAGTATTTT	-	TRBJ2-3	-	TRBV4-1
CASSSTPNTQYF	TGTGCCAGCAGTTCGACTCCAAATACGCAGTATTTT	-	TRBJ2-3	-	TRBV6-5
CASSTRQGRGQPQHF	TGTGCCAGCAGCACAAGACAGGGGAGAGGTCAGCCCCAGCATTTT	-	TRBJ1-5	TRBD1	TRBV7-6
CATGGSGRGSYEQYF	TGTGCCACTGGGGGTAGCGGGAGAGGCTCCTACGAGCAGTACTTC	once	TRBJ2-7	TRBD2	TRBV28
CASSPWGPTSPVDEQYF	TGCGCCAGCAGCCCCTGGGGTCCCACTAGCCCAGTGGACGAGCAGTACTTC	-	TRBJ2-7	-	TRBV5-1
CAISEQGGRVDTQYF	TGTGCCATCAGTGAACAGGGAGGGAGGGTGGATACGCAGTATTTT	-	TRBJ2-3	-	TRBV10-3
CAWSVTPLGAGELFF	TGTGCCTGGAGTGTAACCCCGCTAGGAGCCGGGGAGCTGTTTTTT	-	TRBJ2-2	-	TRBV30
CASSKLAGGAYEQYF	TGTGCCAGCAGCAAACTAGCGGGAGGCGCCTACGAGCAGTACTTC	once	TRBJ2-7	TRBD2	TRBV25-1
CASSPYRLAAETQYF	TGTGCCAGCAGCCCTTACCGACTAGCGGCGGAGACCCAGTACTTC	-	TRBJ2-5	TRBD2	TRBV7-9
CASSPVRVYNEQFF	TGTGCCAGCAGCCCCGTACGGGTTTACAATGAGCAGTTCTTC	-	TRBJ2-1	-	TRBV13
CASSSGTGAYEQYF	TGTGCCAGCAGTTCCGGGACAGGGGCCTACGAGCAGTACTTC	-	TRBJ2-7	TRBD1	TRBV28
CASREGGAGANVLTF	TGTGCCAGCAGAGAAGGGGGCGCTGGGGCCAACGTCCTGACTTTC	-	TRBJ2-6	TRBD1	TRBV2
CASSEEYVMTEAFF	TGTGCCAGCAGTGAAGAATATGTTATGACTGAAGCTTTCTTT	-	TRBJ1-1	-	TRBV6-1
CASSPRDRAYNEQFF	TGTGCCAGCAGTCCCCGGGACAGGGCCTACAATGAGCAGTTCTTC	-	TRBJ2-1	TRBD1	TRBV11-2